This T cell receptor beta chain stems from a study of cytomegalovirus exposure and HLA in healthy donors. Broader study findings: Equally common other TCR beta chains were less clonally expanded than HLA-associated ones, a later analysis found.

Trimming stripped 5 bases from V and 9 bases from J, with 12 bases between. This CDR3 region has 12 residues. Per germline, CDR1 SGHKS and CDR2 YYEKEE (reference sequence). In regard to this clone: Antigen: not known.

The PCR was carried out with 60 Vbeta primers and 13 Jbeta primers. Authors' processing steps: In a later analysis, the count reached 74 million or so unique TCR beta chains, with 8.5 million to 14 million shared. Repertoires were generated with immunoSEQ multiplex PCR, while TCRdb's copy carries only in-frame clones and drops some. Clone size and V and J calls were adopted from that table, with D and trimming inferred from the DNA. The sample includes roughly 100,000 clones, approximately 77% of them seen just once. The chain combines TRBV5-5 with TRBJ2-1, with D perhaps TRBD1 (5 bases). The sequenced sample consisted of PBMCs. The TCR comes from a woman aged 40-49 years in good health and CMV-seronegative. The CDR3 reads CASRIQGSEQFF. The CDR3 DNA reads as TGTGCCAGCAGGATCCAGGGAAGTGAGCAGTTCTTC.